This T cell receptor (beta chain) was profiled in a study of beta chain features in type 1 diabetes. The study's findings and limits: TCRB CDR3s were moderately but significantly shorter in Type 1 diabetes patients in all four CD4+ subsets.

Looked up from germline, CDR1 is MDHEN and CDR2 is SYDVKM. V dropped 5 bases and J dropped 2; count of bases not matched to a gene: 6. The CDR3 spans 15 residues. Of note for this clone: No antigen is known for it.

cDNA synthesis used the whole RNA isolate, giving expressed TCRB sequences. This table comes from immunoSEQ multiplex PCR, and its TCRdb copy is limited to in-frame clones, with some not included. Found here are 620,000 or so clones, 15% of them singletons; the top ten hold about 0.087%. The chain combines TRBV28 with TRBJ1-2, with 9 nucleotides matching TRBD1. The origin of this receptor is a man younger than 35 in good health. The specimen sequenced was naive CD4+ T cells from blood. CDR3 region: CASSHSGTGNYGYTF. CDR3 nucleotide sequence: TGTGCCAGCAGTCACTCCGGGACAGGGAACTATGGCTACACCTTC.